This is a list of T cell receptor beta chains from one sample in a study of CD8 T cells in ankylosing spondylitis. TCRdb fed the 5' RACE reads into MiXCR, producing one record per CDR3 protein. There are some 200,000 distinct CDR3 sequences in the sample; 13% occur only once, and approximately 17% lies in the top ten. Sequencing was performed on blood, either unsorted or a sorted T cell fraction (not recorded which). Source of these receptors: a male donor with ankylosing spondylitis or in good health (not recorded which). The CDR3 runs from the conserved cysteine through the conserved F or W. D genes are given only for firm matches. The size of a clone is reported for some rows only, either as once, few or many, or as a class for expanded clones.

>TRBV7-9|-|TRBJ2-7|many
CASSLVGGDAGDYEQYF
TGTGCCAGCAGCTTAGTTGGGGGCGATGCCGGGGACTACGAGCAGTACTTC
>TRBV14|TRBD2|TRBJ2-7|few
CASSQPVAGEYEQYF
TGTGCCAGCAGCCAGCCGGTAGCGGGGGAATACGAGCAGTACTTC
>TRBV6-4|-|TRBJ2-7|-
CASSEKAGGVNEQYF
TGTGCCAGCAGTGAAAAGGCAGGGGGGGTCAACGAGCAGTACTTC
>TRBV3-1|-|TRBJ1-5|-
CASSQGGF
TGTGCCAGCAGCCAGGGTGGATTT
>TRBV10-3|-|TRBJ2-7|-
CAISGSGTSYEQYF
TGTGCCATCAGTGGTTCGGGTACGTCCTACGAGCAGTACTTC
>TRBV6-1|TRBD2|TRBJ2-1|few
CASSPHGSGGLYNEQFF
TGTGCCAGCAGCCCTCACGGTAGCGGGGGCCTCTACAATGAGCAGTTCTTC
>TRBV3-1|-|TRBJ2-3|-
CASSQDRRLTSTDTQYF
TGTGCCAGCAGCCAAGATAGGAGGCTGACTAGCACAGATACGCAGTATTTT
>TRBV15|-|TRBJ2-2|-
CATSRDSNTGELFF
TGTGCCACCAGCAGAGATTCGAACACCGGGGAGCTGTTTTTT
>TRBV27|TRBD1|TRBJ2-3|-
CASSFETGGADTQYF
TGTGCCAGCAGTTTTGAGACAGGGGGCGCAGATACGCAGTATTTT
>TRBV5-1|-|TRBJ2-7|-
CASSLGGRYEQYF
TGCGCCAGCAGCTTGGGGGGTCGGTACGAGCAGTACTTC
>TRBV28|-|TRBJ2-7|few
CASSFRDGISYEQYF
TGTGCCAGCAGTTTCCGGGACGGAATCTCCTACGAGCAGTACTTC
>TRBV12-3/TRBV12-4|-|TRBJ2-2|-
CASSAGGPGTGELFF
TGTGCCAGCAGTGCTGGAGGGCCCGGCACCGGGGAGCTGTTTTTT
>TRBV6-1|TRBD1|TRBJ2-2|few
CASTGTGGKAGELFF
TGTGCCAGCACTGGGACAGGGGGCAAGGCCGGGGAGCTGTTTTTT
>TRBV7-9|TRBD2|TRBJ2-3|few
CASTPHEREGRTDTQYF
TGTGCCAGCACCCCTCACGAGCGGGAGGGCCGCACAGATACGCAGTATTTT
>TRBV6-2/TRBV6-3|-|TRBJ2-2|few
CASHVGSLGELFF
TGTGCCAGCCACGTGGGCAGCTTAGGGGAGCTGTTTTTT
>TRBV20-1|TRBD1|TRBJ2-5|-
CSAPHPGQDGGETQYF
TGCAGTGCCCCACATCCGGGACAGGATGGCGGGGAGACCCAGTACTTC
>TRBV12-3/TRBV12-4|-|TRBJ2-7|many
CASSPRSSYEQYF
TGTGCCAGCAGCCCGAGGAGCTCCTACGAGCAGTACTTC
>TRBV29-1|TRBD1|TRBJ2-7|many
CSVLTGSYEQYF
TGCAGCGTTCTGACAGGGTCCTACGAGCAGTACTTC
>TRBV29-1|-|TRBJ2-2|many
CSVEDPREGQGGTGELFF
TGCAGCGTTGAAGATCCTCGAGAAGGGCAGGGCGGCACCGGGGAGCTGTTTTTT
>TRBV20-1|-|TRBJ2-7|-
CSVREYGYEQYF
TGCAGTGTGAGGGAGTACGGTTACGAGCAGTACTTC
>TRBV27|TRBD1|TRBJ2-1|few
CASSPRDRGGNEQFF
TGTGCCAGCAGTCCCCGGGACAGGGGGGGCAATGAGCAGTTCTTC
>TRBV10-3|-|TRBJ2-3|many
CAISDSTDTQYF
TGTGCCATCAGTGATAGCACAGATACGCAGTATTTT
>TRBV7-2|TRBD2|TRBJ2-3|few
CASSLLAGGRYF
TGTGCCAGCAGTTTACTAGCGGGGGGGAGGTATTTT
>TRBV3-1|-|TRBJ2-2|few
CASSRRRLNTGELFF
TGTGCCAGCAGCCGCAGGCGCCTAAACACCGGGGAGCTGTTTTTT
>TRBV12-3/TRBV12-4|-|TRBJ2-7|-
CASSPPTVNEQYF
TGTGCCAGCAGCCCCCCGACTGTGAACGAGCAGTACTTC
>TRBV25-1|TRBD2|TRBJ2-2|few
CASSGKGLAGVTDTGELFF
TGTGCCAGCAGTGGAAAGGGACTAGCGGGAGTAACGGACACCGGGGAGCTGTTTTTT
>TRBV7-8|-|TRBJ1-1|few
CASSGGPVEAFF
TGTGCCAGCAGCGGGGGGCCGGTTGAAGCTTTCTTT
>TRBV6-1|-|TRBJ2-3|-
CASSDGTAGHTQYF
TGTGCCAGCAGTGACGGGACGGCGGGGCATACGCAGTATTTT
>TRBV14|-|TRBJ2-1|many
CASSQENALEQFF
TGTGCCAGCAGCCAAGAGAATGCGCTTGAGCAGTTCTTC
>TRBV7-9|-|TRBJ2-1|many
CASSLVTNNEQFF
TGTGCCAGCAGCTTAGTAACTAACAATGAGCAGTTCTTC
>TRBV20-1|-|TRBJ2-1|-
CSARGRRERNNEQFF
TGCAGTGCTAGAGGTCGACGGGAGAGGAACAATGAGCAGTTCTTC
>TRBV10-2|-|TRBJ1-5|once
CASSYPGTLASNQPQHF
TGCGCCAGCAGTTATCCCGGGACCCTAGCCTCCAATCAGCCCCAGCATTTT
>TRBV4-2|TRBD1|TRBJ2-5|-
CASSQDLQGGETQYF
TGTGCCAGCAGCCAAGATCTCCAAGGGGGCGAGACCCAGTACTTC
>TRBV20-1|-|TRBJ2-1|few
CSAIPHYWAGEQFF
TGCAGTGCTATTCCCCACTACTGGGCCGGCGAGCAGTTCTTC
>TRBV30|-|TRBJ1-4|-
CAWSVLGGEKLFF
TGTGCCTGGAGTGTACTGGGTGGGGAAAAACTGTTTTTT
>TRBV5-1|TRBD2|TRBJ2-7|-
CASSPAGGHSYEQYF
TGCGCCAGCAGCCCGGCGGGGGGACACTCCTACGAGCAGTACTTC
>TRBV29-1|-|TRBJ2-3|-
CSVEGGIPHKRAQYF
TGCAGCGTTGAGGGCGGGATACCTCACAAGAGAGCGCAGTATTTT
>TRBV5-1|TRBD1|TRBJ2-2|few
CASSFGGTGNTGELFF
TGCGCCAGCAGCTTTGGAGGGACAGGGAACACCGGGGAGCTGTTTTTT